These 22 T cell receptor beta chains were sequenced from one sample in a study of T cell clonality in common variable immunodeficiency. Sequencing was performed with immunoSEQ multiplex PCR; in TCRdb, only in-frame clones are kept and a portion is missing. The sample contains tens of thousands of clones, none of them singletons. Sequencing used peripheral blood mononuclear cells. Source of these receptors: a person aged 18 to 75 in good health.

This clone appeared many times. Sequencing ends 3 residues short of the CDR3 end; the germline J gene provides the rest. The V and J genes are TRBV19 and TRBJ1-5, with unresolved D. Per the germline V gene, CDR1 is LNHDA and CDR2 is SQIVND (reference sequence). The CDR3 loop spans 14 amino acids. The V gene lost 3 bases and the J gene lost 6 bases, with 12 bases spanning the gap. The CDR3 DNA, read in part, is TGTGCCAGTAGTATGCAGCCTTCGGGTCAGCCC. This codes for CASSMQPSGQP. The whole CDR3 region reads CASSMQPSGQPQHF.

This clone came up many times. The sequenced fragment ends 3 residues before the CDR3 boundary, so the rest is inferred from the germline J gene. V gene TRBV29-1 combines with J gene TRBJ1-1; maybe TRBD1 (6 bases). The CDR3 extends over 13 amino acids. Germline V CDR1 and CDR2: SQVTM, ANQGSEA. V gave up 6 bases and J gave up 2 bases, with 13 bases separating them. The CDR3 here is CSVTDSLNTEAFF. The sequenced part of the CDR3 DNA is TGCAGCGTCACGGACAGTTTAAACACTGAA.

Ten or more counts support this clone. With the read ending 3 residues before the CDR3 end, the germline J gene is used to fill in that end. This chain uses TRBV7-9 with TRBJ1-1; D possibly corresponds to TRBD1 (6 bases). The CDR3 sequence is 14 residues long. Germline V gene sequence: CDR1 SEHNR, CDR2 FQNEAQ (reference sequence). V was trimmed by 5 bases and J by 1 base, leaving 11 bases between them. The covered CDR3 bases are TGTGCCAGCAGCCCTCTGGACAGGAACACTGAA. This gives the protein CASSPLDRNTE. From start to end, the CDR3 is CASSPLDRNTEAFF.

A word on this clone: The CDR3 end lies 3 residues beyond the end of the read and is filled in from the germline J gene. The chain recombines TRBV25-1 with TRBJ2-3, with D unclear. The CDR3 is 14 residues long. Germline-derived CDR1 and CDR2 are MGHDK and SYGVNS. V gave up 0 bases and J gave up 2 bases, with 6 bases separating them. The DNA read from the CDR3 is TGTGCCAGCAGTGAATATAGTCTCACAGATACG. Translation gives CASSEYSLTDT. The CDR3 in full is CASSEYSLTDTQYF.

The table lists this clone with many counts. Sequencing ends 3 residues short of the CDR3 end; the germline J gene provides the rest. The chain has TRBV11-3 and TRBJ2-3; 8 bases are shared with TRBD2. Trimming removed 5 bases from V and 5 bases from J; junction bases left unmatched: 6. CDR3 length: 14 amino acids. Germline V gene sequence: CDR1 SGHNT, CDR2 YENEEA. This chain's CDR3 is CASSPPGRGDTQYF. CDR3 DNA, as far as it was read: TGTGCCAGCAGCCCCCCCGGGAGGGGAGATACG.

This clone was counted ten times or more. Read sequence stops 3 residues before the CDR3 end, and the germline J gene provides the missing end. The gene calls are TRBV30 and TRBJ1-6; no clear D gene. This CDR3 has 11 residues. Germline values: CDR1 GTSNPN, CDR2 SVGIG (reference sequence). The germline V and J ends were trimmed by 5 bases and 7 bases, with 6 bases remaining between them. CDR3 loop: CAWDGNSPLHF. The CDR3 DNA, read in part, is TGTGCCTGGGACGGGAATTCACCC.

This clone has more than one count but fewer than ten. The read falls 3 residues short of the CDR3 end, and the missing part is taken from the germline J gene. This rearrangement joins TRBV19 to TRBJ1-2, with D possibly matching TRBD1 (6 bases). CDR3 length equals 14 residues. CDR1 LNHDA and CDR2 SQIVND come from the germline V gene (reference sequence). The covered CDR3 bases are TGTGCCAGTAGCCCACAGGGCTCCAGCTACGAC. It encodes CASSPQGSSYD. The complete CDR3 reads CASSPQGSSYDYTF.

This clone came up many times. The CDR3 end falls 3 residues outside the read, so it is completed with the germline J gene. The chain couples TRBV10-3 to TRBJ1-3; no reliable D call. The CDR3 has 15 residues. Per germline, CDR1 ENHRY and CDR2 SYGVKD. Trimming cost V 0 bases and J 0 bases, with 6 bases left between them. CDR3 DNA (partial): TGTGCCATCAGTGAGTCCCTCTTCTCTGGAAACACC. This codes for CAISESLFSGNT. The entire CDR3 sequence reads CAISESLFSGNTIYF.

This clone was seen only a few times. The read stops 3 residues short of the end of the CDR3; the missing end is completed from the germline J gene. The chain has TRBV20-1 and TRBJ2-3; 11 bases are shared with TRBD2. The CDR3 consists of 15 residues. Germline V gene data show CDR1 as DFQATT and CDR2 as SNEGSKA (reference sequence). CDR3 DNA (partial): TGCAGTGCTAGAATAGCGGGAGGGAGCGGGGAGACG. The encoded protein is CSARIAGGSGET. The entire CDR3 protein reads CSARIAGGSGETQYF.

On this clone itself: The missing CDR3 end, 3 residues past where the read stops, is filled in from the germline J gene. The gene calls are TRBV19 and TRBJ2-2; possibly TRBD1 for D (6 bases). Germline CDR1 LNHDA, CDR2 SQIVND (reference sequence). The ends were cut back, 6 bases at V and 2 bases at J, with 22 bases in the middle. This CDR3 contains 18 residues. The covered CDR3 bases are TGTGCCAGTAGCATACGTTTAGCCGGGACATACAACACCGGGGAG. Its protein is CASSIRLAGTYNTGE. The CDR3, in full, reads CASSIRLAGTYNTGELFF.

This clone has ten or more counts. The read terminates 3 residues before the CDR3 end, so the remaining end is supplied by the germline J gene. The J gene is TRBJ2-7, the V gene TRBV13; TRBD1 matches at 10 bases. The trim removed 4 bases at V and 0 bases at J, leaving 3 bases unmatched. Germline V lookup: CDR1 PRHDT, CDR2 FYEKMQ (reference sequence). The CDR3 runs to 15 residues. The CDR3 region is CASSSTGGHSYEQYF. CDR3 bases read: TGTGCCAGCAGCTCGACAGGGGGCCACTCCTACGAG.

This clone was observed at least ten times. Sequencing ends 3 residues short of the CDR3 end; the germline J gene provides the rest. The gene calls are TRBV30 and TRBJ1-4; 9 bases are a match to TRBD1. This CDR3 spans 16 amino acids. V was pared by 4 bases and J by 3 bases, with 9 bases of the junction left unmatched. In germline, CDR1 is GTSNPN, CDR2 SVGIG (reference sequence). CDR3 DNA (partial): TGTGCCTGGAACCTCCCGGGACAGGGACCTAATGAAAAA. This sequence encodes CAWNLPGQGPNEK. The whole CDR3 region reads CAWNLPGQGPNEKLFF. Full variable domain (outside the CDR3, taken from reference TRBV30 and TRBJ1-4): SQTIHQWPATLVQPVGSPLSLECTVEGTSNPNLYWYRQAAGRGLQLLFYSVGIGQISSEVPQNLSASRPQDRQFILSSKKLLLSDSGFYLCAWNLPGQGPNEKLFFGSGTQLSVL.

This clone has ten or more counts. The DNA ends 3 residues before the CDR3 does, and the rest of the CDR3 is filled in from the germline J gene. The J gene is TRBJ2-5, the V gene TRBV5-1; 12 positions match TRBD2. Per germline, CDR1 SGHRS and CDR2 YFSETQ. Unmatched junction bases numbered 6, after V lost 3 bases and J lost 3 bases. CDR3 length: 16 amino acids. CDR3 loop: CASSSLAGGGEETQYF. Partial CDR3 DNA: TGCGCCAGCAGCTCACTAGCGGGAGGTGGAGAAGAGACC.

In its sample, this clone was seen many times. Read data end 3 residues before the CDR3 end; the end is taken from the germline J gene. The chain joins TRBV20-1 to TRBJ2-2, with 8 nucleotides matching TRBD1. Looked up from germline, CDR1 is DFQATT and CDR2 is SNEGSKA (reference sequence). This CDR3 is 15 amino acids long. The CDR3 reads CSAKAAGGRISPLFF. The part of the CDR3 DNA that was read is TGCAGTGCTAAGGCGGCAGGGGGCCGAATTTCACCG.

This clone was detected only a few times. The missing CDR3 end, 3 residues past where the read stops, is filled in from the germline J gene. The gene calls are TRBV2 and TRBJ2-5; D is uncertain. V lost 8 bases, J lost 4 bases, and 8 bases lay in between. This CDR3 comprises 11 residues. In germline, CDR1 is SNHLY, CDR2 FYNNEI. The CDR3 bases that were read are TGTGCCAGCCGCGGCACAGAGACC. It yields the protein CASRGTET. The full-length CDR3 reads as CASRGTETQYF.

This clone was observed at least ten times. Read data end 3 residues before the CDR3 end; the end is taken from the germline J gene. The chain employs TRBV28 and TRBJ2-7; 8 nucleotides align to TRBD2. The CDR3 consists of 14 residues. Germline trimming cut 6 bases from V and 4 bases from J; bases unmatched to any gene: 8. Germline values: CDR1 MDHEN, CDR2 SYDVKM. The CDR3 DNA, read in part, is TGTGCCAGCAGACCCGGACTAGCTGGTTACGAG. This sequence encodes CASRPGLAGYE. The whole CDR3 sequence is CASRPGLAGYEQYF.

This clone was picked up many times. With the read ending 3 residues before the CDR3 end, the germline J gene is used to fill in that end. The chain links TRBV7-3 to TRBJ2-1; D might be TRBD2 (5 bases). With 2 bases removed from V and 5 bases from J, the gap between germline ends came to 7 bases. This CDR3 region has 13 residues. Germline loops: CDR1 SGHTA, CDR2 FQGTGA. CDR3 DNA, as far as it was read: TGTGCCAGCAGCTTACTAGCCCACAATGAG. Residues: CASSLLAHNE. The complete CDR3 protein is CASSLLAHNEQFF.

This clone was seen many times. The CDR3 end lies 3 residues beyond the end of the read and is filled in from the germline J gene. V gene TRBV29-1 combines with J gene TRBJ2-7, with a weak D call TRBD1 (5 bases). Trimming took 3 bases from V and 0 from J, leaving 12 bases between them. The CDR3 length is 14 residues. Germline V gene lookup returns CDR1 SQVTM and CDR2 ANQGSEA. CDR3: CSVESGQGSYEQYF. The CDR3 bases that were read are TGCAGCGTTGAGTCAGGGCAGGGCTCCTACGAG.

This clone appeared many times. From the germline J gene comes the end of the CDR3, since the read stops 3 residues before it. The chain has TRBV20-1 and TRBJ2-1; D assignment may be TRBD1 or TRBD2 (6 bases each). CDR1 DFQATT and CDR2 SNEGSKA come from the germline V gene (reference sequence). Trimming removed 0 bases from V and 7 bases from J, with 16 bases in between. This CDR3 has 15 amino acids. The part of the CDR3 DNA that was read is TGCAGTGCTAGAGATCTAGGAAGGAGGGGGAATGAG. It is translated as CSARDLGRRGNE. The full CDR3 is CSARDLGRRGNEQFF.

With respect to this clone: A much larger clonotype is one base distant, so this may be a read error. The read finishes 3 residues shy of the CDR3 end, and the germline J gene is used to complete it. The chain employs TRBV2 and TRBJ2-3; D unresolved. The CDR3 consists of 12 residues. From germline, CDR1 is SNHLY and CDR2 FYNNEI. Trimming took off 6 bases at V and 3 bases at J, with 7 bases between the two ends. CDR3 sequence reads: CASSRRTDTQYF. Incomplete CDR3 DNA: TGTGCCAGCAGCCGCAGGACAGATACG.

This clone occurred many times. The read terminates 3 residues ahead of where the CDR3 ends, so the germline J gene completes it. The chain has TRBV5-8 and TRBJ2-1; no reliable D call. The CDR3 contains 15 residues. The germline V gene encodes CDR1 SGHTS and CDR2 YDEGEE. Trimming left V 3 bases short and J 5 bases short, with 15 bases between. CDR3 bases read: TGTGCCAGCAGCTCCCCGCGCGGCAGTGACAATGAG. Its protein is CASSSPRGSDNE. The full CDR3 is CASSSPRGSDNEQFF. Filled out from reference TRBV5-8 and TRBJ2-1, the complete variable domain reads EAGVTQSPTHLIKTRGQQATLRCSPISGHTSVYWYQQALGLGLQFLLWYDEGEERNRGNFPPRFSGRQFPNYSSELNVNALELEDSALYLCASSSPRGSDNEQFFGPGTRLTVL.

The CDR3 DNA, read in part, is TGTGCCAGCAGCCTGACAGTTACTGGAAACACC. Encoded protein: CASSLTVTGNT. The full CDR3 protein reads CASSLTVTGNTIYF. V gene TRBV7-8 combines with J gene TRBJ1-3, with a weak D call TRBD1 (5 bases). The read finishes 3 residues shy of the CDR3 end, and the germline J gene is used to complete it. V lost 5 bases to trimming and J lost 2 bases, with 10 bases between them. The germline V gene has CDR1 SGHVS and CDR2 FQNEAQ. The CDR3 spans 14 residues.